This TCR beta chain was sequenced in a study of breast tumors, draining lymph nodes, adjacent tissues. Study-wide findings and caveats: Tumor TCR diversity was below lymph nodes but above nontumor tissue. The lymph node origin of tumor T cells was framed as consistent with a hypothesis, not demonstrated. Findings are consistent with lymph node origin and intratumoral expansion of most tumor T cells. Compared with basal-like, luminal-like tumors shared significantly more repertoire with nontumor tissue.

The CDR3 loop spans 11 amino acids. Germline values: CDR1 DFQATT, CDR2 SNEGSKA (reference sequence). Regarding this clonotype: Its antigen is unidentified.

The lymph nodes were axillary draining lymph nodes from breast cancer patients. TCRdb processed the multiplex PCR reads anew with MiXCR; each CDR3 protein has one entry. The profile shows approximately 89,000 distinct CDR3 sequences, approximately 31% of them singletons. Sample: axillary lymph node tissue. The receptor was derived from a female donor with breast cancer. Some clones in this sample may be carry-over from other donors' samples. The V call is TRBV20-1, the J call TRBJ2-5; 9 nucleotides match TRBD1. CDR3 nucleotide sequence: TGCGGAGGGACAGGGAGAGAGACCCAGTACTTC. Its translation: CGGTGRETQYF.